Following are 3 T cell receptor beta chains from one sample sequenced in a study of CD8 T cells in Susac syndrome. The RNA, about 0.5 to 1 ug, was put through reverse transcription using random hexamers. TCRdb recomputed calls from the immunoSEQ multiplex PCR reads with MiXCR, one row per CDR3 protein. The sample records some 140,000 distinct CDR3 sequences, around 95% being singletons. The specimen was CD8+ T cells from PBMCs. These receptors came from a human donor with Susac syndrome.

The J gene is TRBJ2-3, the V gene TRBV9; TRBD2 aligns across 10 bases. V dropped 7 bases and J dropped 4; count of bases not matched to a gene: 9. Germline lookup yields CDR1 SGDLS and CDR2 YYNGEE. This CDR3 comprises 15 residues. The CDR3 loop reads CASAASGSPADTQYF. The DNA for the CDR3 is TGTGCCAGCGCGGCTAGCGGGAGCCCGGCAGATACGCAGTATTTT.

This clonotype was detected a few times. The rearrangement uses TRBV9 and TRBJ2-7; the match to TRBD1 covers 10 bases. The V segment lost 0 bases and the J segment 5 bases; nucleotides outside the gene matches: 5. The CDR3 runs 15 residues. Per germline, CDR1 SGDLS and CDR2 YYNGEE. In DNA form, the CDR3 reads TGTGCCAGCAGCGTAGGGACAGGGGGTTTGGACGAGCAGTACTTC. Translated: CASSVGTGGLDEQYF.

This chain joins TRBV3-1 and TRBJ1-1; D is unresolved. Germline V CDR1 and CDR2: LGHDT, YNNKEL (reference sequence). The V end was cut by 3 bases, the J end by 6 bases, with 14 bases between. This CDR3 is built from 14 residues. CDR3: CASSQPWGGPEAFF. CDR3 DNA sequence: TGTGCCAGCAGCCAGCCGTGGGGTGGCCCTGAAGCTTTCTTT.